Presented here are 9 T cell receptor beta chains from one specimen sequenced in a study of blood T cell repertoires in COVID-19. Repertoires were generated with immunoSEQ multiplex PCR, while TCRdb's copy carries only in-frame clones and drops some. The table includes 40,000 to 50,000 clones, more than 75% detected once. Material: peripheral blood. The origin of the receptors is a man in his 70s with active COVID-19.

The rearrangement links TRBV10-3 to TRBJ1-2, with 12 bases fitting TRBD1. Germline CDR1 ENHRY, CDR2 SYGVKD. CDR3 length: 15 amino acids. Germline trimming cut 6 bases from V and 8 bases from J; bases unmatched to any gene: 10. The CDR3 protein is CAISQPGTGGAGYTF. CDR3 sequence (DNA): TGTGCCATCAGCCAACCCGGGACAGGGGGCGCGGGCTACACCTTC.

The V and J genes are TRBV5-8 and TRBJ1-2; D remains unclear. The CDR3 loop spans 13 amino acids. CDR1 SGHTS and CDR2 YDEGEE come from the germline V gene. V lost 4 bases to trimming and J lost 1 base, with 8 bases between them. The CDR3 spells CASSIRSNYGYTF. CDR3 bases: TGTGCCAGCAGCATTCGGAGTAACTATGGCTACACCTTC. The complete variable domain, with remaining parts taken from reference TRBV5-8 and TRBJ1-2, reads EAGVTQSPTHLIKTRGQQATLRCSPISGHTSVYWYQQALGLGLQFLLWYDEGEERNRGNFPPRFSGRQFPNYSSELNVNALELEDSALYLCASSIRSNYGYTFGSGTRLTVV.

The J gene is TRBJ2-7, the V gene TRBV28; possibly TRBD1 for D (5 bases). Deletions cut 2 bases from V and 6 bases from J, with 14 bases between. In germline, CDR1 is MDHEN, CDR2 SYDVKM. The CDR3 sequence is 14 residues long. The CDR3 sequence: CASSLVQAHSEQYF. In DNA, the CDR3 is TGTGCCAGCAGTTTAGTACAGGCCCACTCCGAGCAGTACTTC.

The V gene is TRBV4-2, the J gene TRBJ2-2; no clear D. CDR1 is LGHNA and CDR2 is YNFKEQ in the germline V gene. CDR3 length: 13 residues. The ends were cut back, 8 bases at V and 3 bases at J, with 10 bases in the middle. The CDR3 DNA follows: TGTGCCAGCGCGCCGGTCCACACCGGGGAGCTGTTTTTT. It yields the protein CASAPVHTGELFF.

This chain uses TRBV3-1 (or the pseudogene TRBV3-2) with TRBJ1-2; D is perhaps TRBD1 (5 bases). CDR1 is LGHDT and CDR2 is YNNKEL in the germline V gene (reference sequence). This CDR3 has 15 amino acids. Trimming pared 3 bases from V and 3 bases from J, leaving 14 bases between. CDR3 in amino acids: CASSHLGGMDYGYTF. In DNA form, the CDR3 reads TGTGCCAGCAGCCACCTCGGGGGGATGGACTATGGCTACACCTTC.

This chain uses TRBV28 with TRBJ2-7, with 7 bases identical to TRBD1. The CDR3 totals 14 residues. Losses at the gene ends were 5 bases for V and 2 bases for J; bases not matched to a gene: 6. CDR1 is MDHEN and CDR2 is SYDVKM in the germline V gene. This CDR3 is CASSKLGTAYEQYF. For the CDR3, the DNA is TGTGCCAGCAGTAAATTAGGGACAGCCTACGAGCAGTACTTC. The whole variable domain, filled in from reference TRBV28 and TRBJ2-7, reads DVKVTQSSRYLVKRTGEKVFLECVQDMDHENMFWYRQDPGLGLRLIYFSYDVKMKEKGDIPEGYSVSREKKERFSLILESASTNQTSMYLCASSKLGTAYEQYFGPGTRLTVT.

The V call is TRBV28, the J call TRBJ2-7; 9 bases fit TRBD1. V was pared by 3 bases and J by 5 bases, with 8 bases of the junction left unmatched. Germline V gene data show CDR1 as MDHEN and CDR2 as SYDVKM. This CDR3 spans 15 amino acids. Here the CDR3 DNA reads TGTGCCAGCAGTTTGGGACAGGGTCGTTTCGACGAGCAGTACTTC. It codes for CASSLGQGRFDEQYF.

The genes are TRBV3-1 (or the pseudogene TRBV3-2) and TRBJ2-5, with 9 bases matching TRBD1. J gave up 2 bases and V 5 bases, and 6 bases lay outside the gene matches. The V gene's germline CDR1 is LGHDT and CDR2 YNNKEL (reference sequence). The CDR3 spans 15 residues. In DNA, the CDR3 is TGTGCCAGCAGCGAAGGACAGGGGTGGCAAGAGACCCAGTACTTC. Residues: CASSEGQGWQETQYF.

This sequence joins TRBV3-1 (or the pseudogene TRBV3-2) and TRBJ2-6, with D unresolved. V lost 8 bases, J lost 0 bases, and 8 bases lay in between. Germline CDR1 reads LGHDT; CDR2 reads YNNKEL (reference sequence). This CDR3 spans 14 amino acids. The CDR3 region has the DNA TGTGCCAGCCTCCAGTCCTCTGGGGCCAACGTCCTGACTTTC. Its translation: CASLQSSGANVLTF.